Described below is a single T cell receptor beta chain sequence and its context. Its target is unknown. After removal of 5 bases from V and 10 bases from J, the junction contained 6 bases not matched to a gene. Germline CDR1 is LGHNA and CDR2 is YNFKEQ. This CDR3 spans 13 amino acids. The PCR employed 60 Vbeta primers together with 13 Jbeta primers. Clones were read by immunoSEQ multiplex PCR, and TCRdb kept only the in-frame ones, dropping some. The sample holds about 160,000 clones, about 85% seen once. This entry comes from a study of cytomegalovirus exposure and HLA in healthy donors. Study context: A preliminary data release comprised tens of millions of unique TCRs obtained from HLA-typed donors. Notes on the study in general: Most TCR sequences were rare, but some public TCRs occurred in many donors. Later, an analysis found that common viral pathogens appeared to be linked with several of the most significant clusters. It was assumed in the presence/absence analyses that sequencing depth was roughly uniform across donors.

The chain joins TRBV4-2 to TRBJ1-4; 8 positions match TRBD1. This receptor was identified in a male donor in good health and CMV-seropositive. Material for sequencing was PBMCs. Here the CDR3 DNA reads TGTGCCAGCAGCAACCTACAGGGGGGAAAACTGTTTTTT. Protein product: CASSNLQGGKLFF.